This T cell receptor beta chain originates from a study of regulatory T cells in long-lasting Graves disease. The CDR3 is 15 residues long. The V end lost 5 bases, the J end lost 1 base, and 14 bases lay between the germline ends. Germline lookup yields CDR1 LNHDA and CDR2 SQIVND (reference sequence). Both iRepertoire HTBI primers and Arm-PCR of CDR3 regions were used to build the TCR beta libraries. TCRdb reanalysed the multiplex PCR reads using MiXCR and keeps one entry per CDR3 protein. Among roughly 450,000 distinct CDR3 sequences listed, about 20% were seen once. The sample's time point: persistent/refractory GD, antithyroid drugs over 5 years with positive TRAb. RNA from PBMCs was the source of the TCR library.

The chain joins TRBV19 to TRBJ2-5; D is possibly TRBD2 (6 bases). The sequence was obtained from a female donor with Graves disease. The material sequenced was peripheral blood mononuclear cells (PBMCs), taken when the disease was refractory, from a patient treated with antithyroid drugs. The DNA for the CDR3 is TGTGCCAGTAGTCGATTGGGGACTTTCCAAGAGACCCAGTACTTC. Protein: CASSRLGTFQETQYF.